This T cell receptor beta chain is drawn from a study of cytomegalovirus exposure and HLA in healthy donors. Background on the study: The 90 to 150 validation repertoires, a later analysis reported, used the same platform as the 666 first-cohort repertoires.

Germline CDR1 and CDR2: KGHSH and LQKENI. This CDR3 region has 15 residues. Germline trimming cut 2 bases from V and 6 bases from J; bases unmatched to any gene: 5. Only in-frame clones appear in the TCRdb table, and some are missing; sequencing was by immunoSEQ multiplex PCR. In the table there are over 250,000 clones, approximately 83% of which are singletons. General observations from the study: Associated with cytomegalovirus, according to the listing, were some 150 TCR beta chains.

About this clone: Its matching antigen is unknown.

The receptor comes from a woman younger than 30 in good health and CMV-seronegative. The specimen was PBMCs. This chain connects TRBV18 to TRBJ2-3; 10 positions match TRBD1. CDR3 DNA sequence: TGTGCCAGCTCACCAATGGGACAGGGGACCGATACGCAGTATTTT. This codes for CASSPMGQGTDTQYF.